This T cell receptor beta chain was observed in a study of low-dose radiotherapy and immunotherapy resistance in tumors. Turning to the study itself: Patients were given intravenous nivolumab 240 mg every two weeks plus ipilimumab 1 mg/kg every six weeks.

Time point: before trial treatment. Nivolumab, ipilimumab, aspirin, low-dose cyclophosphamide and low-dose radiotherapy were all administered to the donors. Advanced solid tumors lacking tumor-infiltrating lymphocytes characterized eligible patients. In its sample, this clonotype was seen many times. Primers targeting TRAV and TRBV primed first-strand cDNA, covering alpha and beta chains. Amplification of TCRs used a constant-region primer and V-primer adapter for approximately 19 PCR cycles. TCRdb reanalysed the reads using MiXCR and keeps one entry per CDR3 protein. The sample yields more than 50,000 distinct CDR3 sequences, about a quarter seen once. This clonotype was obtained from a male donor with rectosigmoid adenocarcinoma. The material was PBMCs, obtained before treatment.

DNA for the CDR3: TGCAGTGCTAGCGGGTCCTTGAGCAATCAGCCCCAGCATTTT. Translating it yields CSASGSLSNQPQHF. The chain has TRBV20-1 and TRBJ1-5; the D is unclear. V was shortened by 3 bases and J by 1 base, with 10 bases between the two germline ends. CDR1 is DFQATT, CDR2 SNEGSKA, per germline (reference sequence). This CDR3 has 14 amino acids.